This T cell receptor (beta chain) was sequenced for a study of Ad26.COV2.S vaccination and SARS-CoV-2 variants. Regarding the study as a whole: Vaccine recipients had higher spike-specific TCR breadth than placebo recipients. In TCR breadth and depth analyses, total T cell responses may have been underestimated. Breadth measured for non-spike TCRs was similar across vaccine and placebo recipients.

This table comes from immunoSEQ multiplex PCR, and its TCRdb copy is limited to in-frame clones, with some not included. The sample has about 680,000 clones; 80% to 90% are singletons. On this clone itself: The target antigen is unknown.

The sample's treatment: some 19 received Ad26.COV2.S at low or high dose, single or two shots; about 5 received placebo; per-sample allocation not given. The samples were gathered on day 63 after the first injection of vaccine or placebo. Ad26 vector vaccine expressed Wuhan-strain SARS-CoV-2 spike. The V gene's germline CDR1 is LNHDA and CDR2 SQIVND (reference sequence). The CDR3 is 17 residues long. Trimming shortened V by 3 bases and J by 0 bases, and 18 bases separated the two germline ends. The receptor was isolated from a person aged 18-60 years who received the Ad26.COV2.S COVID-19 vaccine or a placebo. Specimen: peripheral blood, collected in a trial of Ad26.COV2.S vaccine versus placebo. The chain has TRBV19 and TRBJ2-7, with D possibly called TRBD1 or TRBD2 (5 bases each). The CDR3: CASSMLRGGRLSYEQYF. The CDR3 DNA reads as TGTGCCAGTAGTATGTTGAGGGGCGGCAGACTCTCCTACGAGCAGTACTTC.